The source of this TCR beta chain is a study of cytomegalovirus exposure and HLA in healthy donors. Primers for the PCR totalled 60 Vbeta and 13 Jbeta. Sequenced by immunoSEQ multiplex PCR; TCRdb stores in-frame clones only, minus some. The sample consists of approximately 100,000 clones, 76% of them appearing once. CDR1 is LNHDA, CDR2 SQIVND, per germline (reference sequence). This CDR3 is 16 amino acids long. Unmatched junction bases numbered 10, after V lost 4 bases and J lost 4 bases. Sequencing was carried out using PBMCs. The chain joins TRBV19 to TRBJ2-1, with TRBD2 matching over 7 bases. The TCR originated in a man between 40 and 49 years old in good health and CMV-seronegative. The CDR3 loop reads CASSTAGAGPYNEQFF. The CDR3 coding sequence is TGTGCCAGTAGTACCGCGGGAGCCGGTCCTTACAATGAGCAGTTCTTC. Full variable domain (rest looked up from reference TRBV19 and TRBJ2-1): DGGITQSPKYLFRKEGQNVTLSCEQNLNHDAMYWYRQDPGQGLRLIYYSQIVNDFQKGDIAEGYSVSREKKESFPLTVTSAQKNPTAFYLCASSTAGAGPYNEQFFGPGTRLTVL.